The rows below give T cell receptor beta chains drawn from one sample of a study of blood T cell repertoires in COVID-19. Using immunoSEQ multiplex PCR, the repertoire was profiled, and TCRdb retains in-frame clones only, with some absent. The table shows tens of thousands of clones, with about four fifths occurring only once. Sequencing was performed on peripheral blood. The receptors derive from a human donor in a cohort sampled during active COVID-19. Each CDR3 is given with its conserved first and last residue. The order of the fields is CDR3 DNA, CDR3 protein, J gene, D gene, V gene, clone size. A D gene is named only where the DNA matches it firmly. A row's size may be missing; if present it is once, few, many or a size class.

CDR3nt: TGCGCCAGCGCCCCTGGAAGCGGGCACACAGATACGCAGTATTTT
CDR3aa: CASAPGSGHTDTQYF
j_gene: TRBJ2-3
d_gene: .
v_gene: TRBV5-1
abundance: .

CDR3nt: TGTGCCAGCAGCTTGCCAGGCAACTATGGCTACACCTTC
CDR3aa: CASSLPGNYGYTF
j_gene: TRBJ1-2
d_gene: .
v_gene: TRBV11-3
abundance: .

CDR3nt: TGTGCCAGCAGCGCGACAGGGCAAGAGACCCAGTACTTC
CDR3aa: CASSATGQETQYF
j_gene: TRBJ2-5
d_gene: TRBD1
v_gene: TRBV5-6
abundance: .

CDR3nt: TGTGCCAGCAGTTACTCCTTGGGGAGCCCCACAGATACGCAGTATTTT
CDR3aa: CASSYSLGSPTDTQYF
j_gene: TRBJ2-3
d_gene: .
v_gene: TRBV6-2/TRBV6-3
abundance: .

CDR3nt: TGTGCCAGCAGCTTAGCCGGACTAGCGGGGGTAATGGATGAGCAGTTCTTC
CDR3aa: CASSLAGLAGVMDEQFF
j_gene: TRBJ2-1
d_gene: TRBD2
v_gene: TRBV7-2
abundance: .

CDR3nt: TGCGCCAGCAGTCCCGGGACAGGGGGCAAAAAGAGCAATCAGCCCCAGCATTTT
CDR3aa: CASSPGTGGKKSNQPQHF
j_gene: TRBJ1-5
d_gene: TRBD1
v_gene: TRBV10-1
abundance: .

CDR3nt: TGTGCCAGCAGCTCAGTCACAGATACGCAGTATTTT
CDR3aa: CASSSVTDTQYF
j_gene: TRBJ2-3
d_gene: .
v_gene: TRBV5-6
abundance: .

CDR3nt: TGTGCCAGCAGCCAAGTGGAGAGACCCAGGGGGAATGAGCAGTTCTTC
CDR3aa: CASSQVERPRGNEQFF
j_gene: TRBJ2-1
d_gene: TRBD1
v_gene: TRBV3-1/TRBV3-2
abundance: .

CDR3nt: TGTGCCAGCAGCCAAGACGAGCGGGGGGCCAACGTCCTGACTTTC
CDR3aa: CASSQDERGANVLTF
j_gene: TRBJ2-6
d_gene: .
v_gene: TRBV3-1/TRBV3-2
abundance: .

CDR3nt: TGTGCCAGCAGTGACGGGACAGACATCGATGGCTACACCTTC
CDR3aa: CASSDGTDIDGYTF
j_gene: TRBJ1-2
d_gene: TRBD1
v_gene: TRBV2
abundance: .

CDR3nt: TGTGCCAGTAGTGGAATTACAGGGACCGAGCAGTACTTC
CDR3aa: CASSGITGTEQYF
j_gene: TRBJ2-7
d_gene: .
v_gene: TRBV19
abundance: .

CDR3nt: TGTGCCAGCAGCGTAGCTTCCTCAACTAATGAAAAACTGTTTTTT
CDR3aa: CASSVASSTNEKLFF
j_gene: TRBJ1-4
d_gene: .
v_gene: TRBV9
abundance: .

CDR3nt: TGCGCCAGCAGTCAAGGGGCCGGGGGGGGAAATCAGCCCCAGCATTTT
CDR3aa: CASSQGAGGGNQPQHF
j_gene: TRBJ1-5
d_gene: .
v_gene: TRBV4-3
abundance: .

CDR3nt: TGCAGTGCTAGGGGACAGCTAGGAGCTTTCTTT
CDR3aa: CSARGQLGAFF
j_gene: TRBJ1-1
d_gene: TRBD1
v_gene: TRBV20-1
abundance: .

CDR3nt: TGTGCCAGTAGTATCCCACGGACAGGCCAAGAGACCCAGTACTTC
CDR3aa: CASSIPRTGQETQYF
j_gene: TRBJ2-5
d_gene: TRBD1
v_gene: TRBV19
abundance: few

CDR3nt: TGTGCCAGCAGCCAAGATCGCGGGGGCGAAAAACTGTTTTTT
CDR3aa: CASSQDRGGEKLFF
j_gene: TRBJ1-4
d_gene: .
v_gene: TRBV3-1/TRBV3-2
abundance: .

CDR3nt: TGTGCCAGCAGCTTACAGGGATGGAACACTGAAGCTTTCTTT
CDR3aa: CASSLQGWNTEAFF
j_gene: TRBJ1-1
d_gene: .
v_gene: TRBV13
abundance: .

CDR3nt: TGTGCCAGTAGTATAGGTTACGGAGAGACCCAGTACTTC
CDR3aa: CASSIGYGETQYF
j_gene: TRBJ2-5
d_gene: .
v_gene: TRBV19
abundance: .

CDR3nt: TGTGCCAGCAGTCCCTACGCGGCACAAGAGACCCAGTACTTC
CDR3aa: CASSPYAAQETQYF
j_gene: TRBJ2-5
d_gene: .
v_gene: TRBV7-2
abundance: .

CDR3nt: TGTGCCAGTACATTGACCGGGACTAGCGGGGCAGATACGCAGTATTTT
CDR3aa: CASTLTGTSGADTQYF
j_gene: TRBJ2-3
d_gene: TRBD2
v_gene: TRBV19
abundance: many

CDR3nt: TGTGCCAGCAGTTCCCGGACAGGTGGGGGAGCTAACTATGGCTACACCTTC
CDR3aa: CASSSRTGGGANYGYTF
j_gene: TRBJ1-2
d_gene: TRBD1
v_gene: TRBV27
abundance: once

CDR3nt: TGTGCCAGCAGCCCAGTTCCGGACAGGGGGTCCAAGAACACTGAAGCTTTCTTT
CDR3aa: CASSPVPDRGSKNTEAFF
j_gene: TRBJ1-1
d_gene: TRBD1
v_gene: TRBV7-9
abundance: .

CDR3nt: TGCGCCAGCAGCTTGGCCTTGATAACTAGCGGGAGGGCGGAATTGGATACGCAGTATTTT
CDR3aa: CASSLALITSGRAELDTQYF
j_gene: TRBJ2-3
d_gene: TRBD2
v_gene: TRBV5-1
abundance: once

CDR3nt: TGTGCCACCAGCAGAGAGGGGGCGGGGGTGAGCTTCACAGATACGCAGTATTTT
CDR3aa: CATSREGAGVSFTDTQYF
j_gene: TRBJ2-3
d_gene: .
v_gene: TRBV15
abundance: .

CDR3nt: TGTGCCAGCTATGCGAGGGTGGGCTATGGCTACACCTTC
CDR3aa: CASYARVGYGYTF
j_gene: TRBJ1-2
d_gene: .
v_gene: TRBV9
abundance: .

CDR3nt: TGTGCCAGCAGCTTGGGGAGCGGGGGGTACGAGCAGTACTTC
CDR3aa: CASSLGSGGYEQYF
j_gene: TRBJ2-7
d_gene: TRBD2
v_gene: TRBV5-4
abundance: .

CDR3nt: TGTGCCAGCAGCTTAGGGACTAGCGGCACAGATACGCAGTATTTT
CDR3aa: CASSLGTSGTDTQYF
j_gene: TRBJ2-3
d_gene: TRBD2
v_gene: TRBV11-3
abundance: once

CDR3nt: TGTGCCAGCAGTGAGGGACTAGCGACCGGGGAGCTGTTTTTT
CDR3aa: CASSEGLATGELFF
j_gene: TRBJ2-2
d_gene: TRBD2
v_gene: TRBV6-4
abundance: once

CDR3nt: TGTGCCAGCAGCTTGTTCGGGACTTACCCGGCCTACGAGCAGTACTTC
CDR3aa: CASSLFGTYPAYEQYF
j_gene: TRBJ2-7
d_gene: .
v_gene: TRBV7-9
abundance: once

CDR3nt: TGTGCTAGTGGTTTGGTCATCCGGTTCTCTGGAAACACCATATATTTT
CDR3aa: CASGLVIRFSGNTIYF
j_gene: TRBJ1-3
d_gene: .
v_gene: TRBV12-5
abundance: .

CDR3nt: TGTGCCAGCAGCCAGAATTTAGCGGGCGCTAGCACAGATACGCAGTATTTT
CDR3aa: CASSQNLAGASTDTQYF
j_gene: TRBJ2-3
d_gene: TRBD2
v_gene: TRBV3-1/TRBV3-2
abundance: .

CDR3nt: TGTGCTAGTGGTTTGGATGGATTACCAGGCAATGAGCAGTTCTTC
CDR3aa: CASGLDGLPGNEQFF
j_gene: TRBJ2-1
d_gene: .
v_gene: TRBV12-5
abundance: .

CDR3nt: TGTGCCACCAGTCCTAGCGGTAGCACAGATACGCAGTATTTT
CDR3aa: CATSPSGSTDTQYF
j_gene: TRBJ2-3
d_gene: TRBD2
v_gene: TRBV24-1
abundance: .

CDR3nt: TGTGCCTGGAGCCTGACAGGGGGGGGACAGAACACTGAAGCTTTCTTT
CDR3aa: CAWSLTGGGQNTEAFF
j_gene: TRBJ1-1
d_gene: TRBD1
v_gene: TRBV30
abundance: .

CDR3nt: TGTGCCACCAGTGACCTCGTTTATGGCTACACCTTC
CDR3aa: CATSDLVYGYTF
j_gene: TRBJ1-2
d_gene: .
v_gene: TRBV24-1
abundance: few

CDR3nt: TGTGCCAGCAAAGGGGCAGATACGCAGTATTTT
CDR3aa: CASKGADTQYF
j_gene: TRBJ2-3
d_gene: .
v_gene: TRBV28
abundance: .

CDR3nt: TGTGCCAGCTCATCAAATACAGGGGTTTGGACTGAAGCTTTCTTT
CDR3aa: CASSSNTGVWTEAFF
j_gene: TRBJ1-1
d_gene: TRBD1
v_gene: TRBV18
abundance: .

CDR3nt: TGTGCCAGCAGTTATGGGACTAGCGGACAAGAGACCCAGTACTTC
CDR3aa: CASSYGTSGQETQYF
j_gene: TRBJ2-5
d_gene: TRBD2
v_gene: TRBV6-5
abundance: .

CDR3nt: TGTGCCAGCAGTCCGGACAACGGGGAGCTGTTTTTT
CDR3aa: CASSPDNGELFF
j_gene: TRBJ2-2
d_gene: .
v_gene: TRBV2
abundance: once

CDR3nt: TGTGCCAGCAGAGGGACTAGCGGGAGGGATACGCAGTATTTT
CDR3aa: CASRGTSGRDTQYF
j_gene: TRBJ2-3
d_gene: TRBD2
v_gene: TRBV11-3
abundance: .

CDR3nt: TGTGCCAGCTCACCACCCTACGGGGAGACCCAGTACTTC
CDR3aa: CASSPPYGETQYF
j_gene: TRBJ2-5
d_gene: .
v_gene: TRBV18
abundance: .

CDR3nt: TGTGCCAGTAGTCCCCGCCGTAGCGGGAGGGCCGAATACAATGAGCAGTTCTTC
CDR3aa: CASSPRRSGRAEYNEQFF
j_gene: TRBJ2-1
d_gene: TRBD2
v_gene: TRBV19
abundance: .

CDR3nt: TGCGCCAGCAGCCAAGTCTGGGGGGGAGTAGGAGCTTTCTTT
CDR3aa: CASSQVWGGVGAFF
j_gene: TRBJ1-1
d_gene: .
v_gene: TRBV4-1
abundance: .

CDR3nt: TGTGCCAGCTCACGGACAGGGCAGGGTATTGGAAACACCATATATTTT
CDR3aa: CASSRTGQGIGNTIYF
j_gene: TRBJ1-3
d_gene: TRBD1
v_gene: TRBV18
abundance: .

CDR3nt: TGTGCTAGTGGCACCCCCCTAGGGAGGGGTGGGAATGAGCAGTTCTTC
CDR3aa: CASGTPLGRGGNEQFF
j_gene: TRBJ2-1
d_gene: TRBD2
v_gene: TRBV12-5
abundance: once

CDR3nt: TGTGCCAGCAGTTACTCGACTAGCGGGACCGTCTACAATGAGCAGTTCTTC
CDR3aa: CASSYSTSGTVYNEQFF
j_gene: TRBJ2-1
d_gene: TRBD2
v_gene: TRBV6-2/TRBV6-3
abundance: few

CDR3nt: TGTGCCAGCAGCCTTGGAGCCAGTCTCTACGAGCAGTACTTC
CDR3aa: CASSLGASLYEQYF
j_gene: TRBJ2-7
d_gene: .
v_gene: TRBV11-2
abundance: .

CDR3nt: TGTGCCAGCAGCACCCTAGCAGGGGCGCAACCTTATAATTCACCCCTCCACTTT
CDR3aa: CASSTLAGAQPYNSPLHF
j_gene: TRBJ1-6
d_gene: .
v_gene: TRBV27
abundance: .

CDR3nt: TGTGCCAGCAGTTTAAGCGGGAACACCGGGGAGCTGTTTTTT
CDR3aa: CASSLSGNTGELFF
j_gene: TRBJ2-2
d_gene: .
v_gene: TRBV27
abundance: .

CDR3nt: TGTGCCAGCAGCCCAGGACTAGTGGAGGGGCAGTTCTTC
CDR3aa: CASSPGLVEGQFF
j_gene: TRBJ2-1
d_gene: TRBD2
v_gene: TRBV7-3
abundance: .